Sequencing of this TCR beta chain was carried out in a study of shared clonotypes between healthy human individuals. Assay execution took place at the deep level. The method was immunoSEQ multiplex PCR; TCRdb's version includes in-frame clones alone and lacks a portion of them. The repertoire holds nearly 500,000 clones, 60% to 85% seen once, with 10% to 15% in the top ten. Unsorted samples relied on about 90 million PBMCs, which served as the source of genomic DNA. Sequenced: PBMCs. This TCR came from a woman in her 40s in good health. Some clones in this sample may be carry-over from other donors' samples.

This chain's CDR3 is CASSSRGNEQFF. Written as DNA, the CDR3 is TGCGCCAGCAGCTCGAGGGGGAATGAGCAGTTCTTC. This sequence joins TRBV5-1 and TRBJ2-1; weak D call: TRBD1 (6 bases). V was pared by 3 bases and J by 7 bases, with 8 bases between. The germline CDR1 and CDR2 sequences are SGHRS and YFSETQ. This CDR3 has 12 residues.